This T cell receptor (beta chain) appears in the sequencing data of a study of identical twins. TCRdb redid the calling of the 5' RACE reads with MiXCR, one entry per CDR3 protein. Of hundreds of thousands of distinct CDR3 sequences listed, around a sixth are singletons. Points from the study as a whole: Weaker excess sharing between twins was seen in beta out-of-frame sequences.

As for this clonotype: Antigen specificity is unknown.

The sample also formed part of further work on T cells expressing NK-cell markers.

The specimen was PBMCs. The TCR comes from a woman under 30 in good health.

CDR3 sequence: CASSKRQTDTQYF. In nucleotides, the CDR3 is TGTGCCAGCAGCAAAAGACAGACAGATACGCAGTATTTT. The gene calls are TRBV7-9 and TRBJ2-3; a possible D gene is TRBD1 (5 bases). The CDR3 runs 13 residues. V gave up 5 bases and J gave up 3 bases, with 9 bases separating them. Germline assignment: CDR1 SEHNR and CDR2 FQNEAQ (reference sequence).